This TCR beta chain was sequenced in a study of identical twins. Template switching, a step in the protocol, added a universal primer site, and cDNA carried unique molecular identifiers. TCRdb re-analysed the 5' RACE reads in MiXCR, keeping a single row per CDR3 protein. This table holds some 1,700,000 distinct CDR3 sequences, under 35% found once. The CDR3 runs to 17 residues. The germline V gene has CDR1 MNHNS and CDR2 SASEGT. After removal of 1 base from V and 7 bases from J, the junction contained 16 bases not matched to a gene. As regards this clonotype: Its antigen is still unknown.

Study-level results: Low generation-probability sequences were in excess among twin-shared out-of-frame alpha sequences. Insertion counts were lower in abundant cord blood beta clonotypes, a trend that memory repertoires did not show.

Sample: cord blood. The V and J genes are TRBV6-1 and TRBJ2-7; TRBD2 aligns across 7 bases. The sequence was collected from a newborn girl in good health. The DNA of the CDR3 is TGTGCCAGCAGTGAAGGGAGGGGACTACTGACCTACAATGAGCAGTACTTC. Its translation: CASSEGRGLLTYNEQYF.